Listed below are T cell receptor beta chains from one sample, sequenced in a study of blood T cell repertoires in COVID-19. Assay: immunoSEQ multiplex PCR; the TCRdb copy retains only in-frame clones and omits some. This sample yields under 150,000 clones, of which 80% to 90% are seen a single time; approximately 4.5% belongs to the top ten. Sequencing input: peripheral blood. Receptors originate from a woman aged 45-65 years with acute or convalescent COVID-19. Both conserved end residues are part of each CDR3. Fields, in order: V gene, CDR3 protein.

V: TRBV4-1; CDR3: CASSQVGLAGGGYEQYF
V: TRBV3-1/TRBV3-2; CDR3: CASSQRIGGEGLDNEQFF
V: TRBV6-5; CDR3: CASSSGVAMSGNTIYF
V: TRBV11-3; CDR3: CASSLGPGINEQFF
V: TRBV25-1; CDR3: CASSDVTIASDEQFF
V: TRBV28; CDR3: CASSPHRGANEKLFF
V: TRBV19; CDR3: CASSTGTGYRHGYTF
V: TRBV6-5; CDR3: CASSPPGSYYEQYF
V: TRBV6-2/TRBV6-3; CDR3: CASSPTGSGELFF
V: TRBV30; CDR3: CALWSQAGGSNEQFF